The 32 T cell receptor beta chains given below trace back to one sample, sequenced in a study of CD8 T cells in ankylosing spondylitis. MiXCR, applied by TCRdb to the 5' RACE reads, yields one record per CDR3 protein. Of 270,000 or so distinct CDR3 sequences detected, about 20% appear once; the ten largest clones hold approximately 33%. Sequenced: blood, either unsorted or a sorted T cell fraction (not recorded which). These receptors were obtained from a male donor with ankylosing spondylitis or in good health (not recorded which).

A few counts support this clonotype. The rearrangement uses TRBV29-1 and TRBJ2-7; 7 positions match TRBD2. The CDR3 totals 14 residues. The ends lost 4 bases at V and 3 bases at J; junction bases unmatched: 9. In germline, CDR1 is SQVTM, CDR2 ANQGSEA. CDR3 nucleotide sequence: TGCAGCGTTGCCCTTAGTTCTAGCGGCTACGAGCAGTACTTC. Translating gives CSVALSSSGYEQYF.

The genes are TRBV6-5 and TRBJ2-1; D is possibly TRBD2 (6 bases). The germline gives CDR1 MNHEY, CDR2 SVGAGI. Trimming stripped 0 bases from V and 7 bases from J, with 13 bases between. CDR3 length: 15 residues. CDR3 in DNA: TGTGCCAGCAGTTACTCGGGCGGGAACGTAAATGAGCAGTTCTTC. Translating it yields CASSYSGGNVNEQFF.

This clonotype was recorded many times. This chain connects TRBV4-1 to TRBJ1-6; TRBD1 is a possible D gene (6 bases). From germline, CDR1 is MGHRA and CDR2 YSYEKL. CDR3 length equals 14 residues. Trimming removed 5 bases from V and 5 bases from J, with 10 bases in between. The CDR3 region is CASSSSGDNSPLHF. CDR3 coding DNA: TGCGCCAGCAGCTCATCAGGGGATAATTCACCCCTCCACTTT.

This clonotype was counted ten times or more. The chain recombines TRBV5-1 with TRBJ1-5, with a tentative D call TRBD1 (6 bases). Germline values: CDR1 SGHRS, CDR2 YFSETQ. V was cut by 0 bases and J by 6 bases, with 10 bases left in between. The length of the CDR3 is 14 residues. The CDR3 sequence is CASSLEGVGQPQHF. CDR3 nucleotides: TGCGCCAGCAGCTTGGAGGGGGTCGGTCAGCCCCAGCATTTT.

The CDR3 spells CSVEDLQGGSYEQYF. CDR3 sequence (DNA): TGCAGCGTTGAAGATCTTCAGGGTGGTTCCTACGAGCAGTACTTC. The chain has TRBV29-1 and TRBJ2-7; D is perhaps TRBD1 (5 bases). The germline CDR1 and CDR2 sequences are SQVTM and ANQGSEA. There are 15 residues in the CDR3. V lost 0 bases, J lost 1 base, and 13 bases lay in between.

V usage is TRBV7-8 and J usage is TRBJ2-7; 8 nucleotides align to TRBD2. Losses at the gene ends were 1 base for V and 5 bases for J; bases not matched to a gene: 10. Per the germline V gene, CDR1 is SGHVS and CDR2 is FQNEAQ. The CDR3 spans 16 residues. The CDR3 nucleotides are TGTGCCAGCAGCTTAGAGCCCGGGAGGGCGACCGACGAGCAGTACTTC. As protein: CASSLEPGRATDEQYF.

The V call is TRBV29-1, the J call TRBJ2-3; D gene ambiguous. Trimming left V 2 bases short and J 2 bases short, with 8 bases between. CDR1 is SQVTM, CDR2 ANQGSEA, per germline. The CDR3 has 13 residues. The DNA for the CDR3 is TGCAGCGTTGAATCGGAGAACACAGATACGCAGTATTTT. It yields the protein CSVESENTDTQYF.

The rearrangement uses TRBV25-1 and TRBJ1-2; possibly TRBD1 for D (6 bases). V lost 4 bases and J lost 6, with 12 bases in between. This CDR3 comprises 13 residues. Germline V gene data show CDR1 as MGHDK and CDR2 as SYGVNS. Written as DNA, the CDR3 is TGTGCCAGCAGTGCGGACAGCTTAAATGGCTACACCTTC. Translation gives CASSADSLNGYTF.

V usage is TRBV10-2 and J usage is TRBJ2-4; 10 bases line up with TRBD2. CDR1 is WSHSY and CDR2 is SAAADI in the germline V gene. This CDR3 is built from 16 residues. Trimming at V came to 7 bases and at J to 4 bases, leaving 10 bases not matched to a gene. CDR3 nucleotide sequence: TGCGCCAGCAATTATGGGCTAGCGGGAGTAAAAAACATTCAGTACTTC. Translated, it gives CASNYGLAGVKNIQYF.

This clonotype was seen more than once but under ten times. The chain carries TRBV24-1 and TRBJ2-5; 10 nucleotides match TRBD2. Germline trimming cut 3 bases from V and 4 bases from J; bases unmatched to any gene: 4. Per germline, CDR1 KGHDR and CDR2 SFDVKD. The CDR3 has 15 residues. The CDR3 region has the DNA TGTGCCACCAGTGATGGGGTAGCGGGGGGAGAGACCCAGTACTTC. It specifies CATSDGVAGGETQYF.

This rearrangement joins TRBV27 to TRBJ2-7; 9 bases line up with TRBD1. The germline V gene has CDR1 MNHEY and CDR2 SMNVEV (reference sequence). The junction had 19 bases not matched to a gene; V was cut back by 4 bases and J by 0 bases. This CDR3 is 20 amino acids long. CDR3 DNA sequence: TGTGCCAGCAGTTCCCTCCCGGGAACAGGGGGCGCCCCCGGCTCCTACGAGCAGTACTTC. It specifies CASSSLPGTGGAPGSYEQYF.

This chain joins TRBV4-1 and TRBJ1-5, with a weak D call TRBD1 (6 bases). The ends were cut back, 4 bases at V and 6 bases at J, with 10 bases in the middle. The CDR3 is 13 residues long. Germline V CDR1 and CDR2: MGHRA, YSYEKL. In nucleotides, the CDR3 is TGCGCCAGCAGCCCACAGGGCAGTCAGCCCCAGCATTTT. Protein: CASSPQGSQPQHF.

This clonotype was counted between two and nine times. J is TRBJ2-3 and V is TRBV29-1; 8 bases are a match to TRBD1. V gave up 4 bases and J gave up 1 base; unmatched junction bases: 4. CDR3 size: 14 residues. Germline V gives CDR1 SQVTM, CDR2 ANQGSEA. Written as DNA, the CDR3 is TGCAGCGTTGCCGGGACAGGAGGCACAGATACGCAGTATTTT. This encodes CSVAGTGGTDTQYF.

This clonotype was observed a few times. The rearrangement joins TRBV3-1 to TRBJ2-1, with D hard to call. V gave up 3 bases and J gave up 2 bases, with 8 bases separating them. The CDR3 sequence is 14 residues long. Germline CDR1 and CDR2: LGHDT and YNNKEL (reference sequence). As DNA, the CDR3 is TGTGCCAGCAGCCACTCGGACGCCTACAATGAGCAGTTCTTC. It translates to CASSHSDAYNEQFF.

This clonotype was detected a few times. The rearrangement uses TRBV29-1 and TRBJ2-7; D is uncertain. The length of the CDR3 is 13 residues. Germline V gene lookup returns CDR1 SQVTM and CDR2 ANQGSEA. The ends were cut back, 3 bases at V and 0 bases at J, with 9 bases in the middle. CDR3 coding DNA: TGCAGCGTTGAGAGGCCGAGCTCCTACGAGCAGTACTTC. As protein: CSVERPSSYEQYF.

V is TRBV20-1 and J is TRBJ2-7, with a tentative D call TRBD1 (5 bases). Trimming stripped 5 bases from V and 1 base from J, with 12 bases between. This CDR3 spans 13 amino acids. In germline, CDR1 is DFQATT, CDR2 SNEGSKA (reference sequence). CDR3 nucleotide sequence: TGCAGTGCTGCGACGACAGAGTCCTACGAGCAGTACTTC. Translated, it gives CSAATTESYEQYF.

This clonotype has only a few counts. The genes are TRBV12-3 or TRBV12-4 and TRBJ2-7; TRBD1 is a possible D gene (6 bases). This CDR3 region has 16 residues. The ends were cut back, 5 bases at V and 0 bases at J, with 17 bases in the middle. CDR3 protein: CASSPDRTLYSYEQYF. DNA for the CDR3: TGTGCCAGCAGTCCCGACAGGACCCTGTACTCCTACGAGCAGTACTTC.

The CDR3 DNA reads as TGTGCCAGCAGTGACGAGTGGAGAGAGACCCAGTACTTC. Amino acid sequence: CASSDEWRETQYF. This rearrangement joins TRBV2 to TRBJ2-5; D is unclear. Trimming pared 3 bases from V and 4 bases from J, leaving 9 bases between. This CDR3 has 13 amino acids. The V gene's germline CDR1 is SNHLY and CDR2 FYNNEI.

This clonotype was counted a few times. The chain links TRBV11-2 to TRBJ1-1; D not certain. V shed 0 bases and J shed 0 bases, with 17 bases lying between them. The CDR3 is made up of 18 amino acids. The germline gives CDR1 SGHAT, CDR2 FQNNGV. CDR3 sequence: CASSLDPTDVTLNTEAFF. DNA for the CDR3: TGTGCCAGCAGCTTAGATCCTACAGACGTAACCTTGAACACTGAAGCTTTCTTT.

The gene calls are TRBV5-1 and TRBJ2-3, with D maybe TRBD2 (5 bases). CDR1 is SGHRS, CDR2 YFSETQ, per germline. The CDR3 consists of 15 residues. V lost 0 bases, J lost 1 base, and 9 bases lay in between. In DNA, the CDR3 is TGCGCCAGCAGCTTGGACGGAGGAGGCACAGATACGCAGTATTTT. Its translation is CASSLDGGGTDTQYF.

Ten or more counts support this clonotype. This chain connects TRBV2 to TRBJ2-5; D gene uncertain. The germline V and J ends were trimmed by 0 bases and 3 bases, with 17 bases remaining between them. Germline lookup yields CDR1 SNHLY and CDR2 FYNNEI. This CDR3 contains 17 residues. The CDR3 loop reads CASSEAITPPGEETQYF. CDR3 DNA sequence: TGTGCCAGCAGTGAAGCGATCACGCCTCCAGGAGAAGAGACCCAGTACTTC.

Ten or more counts support this clonotype. The rearrangement uses TRBV29-1 and TRBJ2-7; 9 nucleotides match TRBD1. CDR1 and CDR2 (germline): SQVTM, ANQGSEA. The CDR3 length is 15 residues. With 0 bases clipped from V and 2 bases from J, the junction kept 5 bases outside the gene matches. CDR3 in DNA: TGCAGCGTTGAAGAGTCGGGACAGGGAACCTACGAGCAGTACTTC. Translation: CSVEESGQGTYEQYF.

This clonotype showed up just a few times. V usage is TRBV20-1 and J usage is TRBJ2-7, with 11 bases fitting TRBD2. V was pared by 3 bases and J by 1 base, with 8 bases of the junction left unmatched. The CDR3 contains 16 residues. In germline, CDR1 is DFQATT, CDR2 SNEGSKA (reference sequence). The DNA of the CDR3 is TGCAGTGCTAGTAGAGCCGGGACTAGCGGATCCTACGAGCAGTACTTC. It yields the protein CSASRAGTSGSYEQYF.

The chain uses TRBV7-3 and TRBJ2-1, with 8 bases matching TRBD2. J gave up 8 bases and V 6 bases, and 6 bases lay outside the gene matches. CDR3 length: 13 amino acids. Germline lookup yields CDR1 SGHTA and CDR2 FQGTGA. CDR3 residues: CASRAGVLDEQFF. CDR3 DNA: TGTGCCAGCAGAGCGGGAGTATTGGATGAGCAGTTCTTC.

This clonotype was found many times. The chain uses TRBV6-4 and TRBJ2-1; a possible D gene is TRBD1 (6 bases). The germline gives CDR1 MRHNA, CDR2 SNTAGT. The CDR3 runs to 15 residues. With 4 bases removed from V and 5 bases from J, the gap between germline ends came to 15 bases. CDR3: CASSVGAGSHNEQFF. The DNA for the CDR3 is TGTGCCAGCAGTGTGGGGGCAGGGTCCCACAATGAGCAGTTCTTC.

In this sample, this clonotype turned up a few times. The rearrangement joins TRBV20-1 to TRBJ2-2, with a weak D call TRBD2 (5 bases). With 0 bases removed from V and 6 bases from J, the gap between germline ends came to 11 bases. CDR3 size: 14 residues. Germline-derived CDR1 and CDR2 are DFQATT and SNEGSKA (reference sequence). CDR3 amino acids: CSARDLLAPGELFF. The DNA of the CDR3 is TGCAGTGCTAGAGATCTGCTAGCCCCCGGGGAGCTGTTTTTT.

The chain is built from TRBV20-1 and TRBJ2-1; the D call may be TRBD1 or TRBD2 (7 bases each). V dropped 4 bases and J dropped 8 bases, with 15 bases sitting between them. Germline-derived CDR1 and CDR2 are DFQATT and SNEGSKA (reference sequence). The CDR3 runs to 13 residues. The CDR3 DNA follows: TGCAGTGCTAAAGCGGGGAGGGGGCATGAGCAGTTCTTC. Amino acid sequence: CSAKAGRGHEQFF.

The chain uses TRBV4-3 and TRBJ2-7, with no clear D. V lost 0 bases to trimming and J lost 3 bases, with 12 bases between them. There are 15 residues in the CDR3. Germline CDR1 LGHNA, CDR2 YSLEER. CDR3 sequence (DNA): TGCGCCAGCAGCCAAGATTGGCTATCGCTCTACGAGCAGTACTTC. It specifies CASSQDWLSLYEQYF.

The chain has TRBV6-2 or TRBV6-3 and TRBJ2-7; 8 bases line up with TRBD2. The trim removed 4 bases at V and 5 bases at J, leaving 10 bases unmatched. The CDR3 length is 15 residues. Germline CDR1 and CDR2: MNHEY and SVGEGT. The CDR3 DNA reads TGTGCCAGCAGTTCTTTTAGCGGGAACCGCGACGAGCAGTACTTC. Amino acid sequence: CASSSFSGNRDEQYF.

The V and J genes are TRBV5-6 and TRBJ1-1, with D unresolved. The CDR3 contains 15 residues. CDR1 and CDR2 from the germline V gene are SGHDT and YYEEEE. Trimming removed 0 bases from V and 1 base from J, with 10 bases in between. For the CDR3, the DNA is TGTGCCAGCAGCTTGGGGGTGGCAGCGAACACTGAAGCTTTCTTT. It yields the protein CASSLGVAANTEAFF.

The genes are TRBV7-8 and TRBJ2-1; tentative D call: TRBD2 (5 bases). V gave up 5 bases and J gave up 8 bases, with 13 bases separating them. This CDR3 contains 13 residues. CDR1 SGHVS and CDR2 FQNEAQ come from the germline V gene. The CDR3 here is CASSGRGVDEQFF. CDR3 coding DNA: TGTGCCAGCAGCGGGAGAGGCGTCGATGAGCAGTTCTTC.

Ten or more counts support this clonotype. The V and J genes are TRBV20-1 and TRBJ2-7; 14 bases match TRBD2. The CDR3 has 17 amino acids. After removal of 4 bases from V and 0 bases from J, the junction contained 8 bases not matched to a gene. Germline-derived CDR1 and CDR2 are DFQATT and SNEGSKA (reference sequence). The CDR3 sequence is CSANYGLAGGSSYEQYF. CDR3 nucleotide sequence: TGCAGTGCTAACTACGGACTAGCGGGGGGTAGCTCCTACGAGCAGTACTTC.